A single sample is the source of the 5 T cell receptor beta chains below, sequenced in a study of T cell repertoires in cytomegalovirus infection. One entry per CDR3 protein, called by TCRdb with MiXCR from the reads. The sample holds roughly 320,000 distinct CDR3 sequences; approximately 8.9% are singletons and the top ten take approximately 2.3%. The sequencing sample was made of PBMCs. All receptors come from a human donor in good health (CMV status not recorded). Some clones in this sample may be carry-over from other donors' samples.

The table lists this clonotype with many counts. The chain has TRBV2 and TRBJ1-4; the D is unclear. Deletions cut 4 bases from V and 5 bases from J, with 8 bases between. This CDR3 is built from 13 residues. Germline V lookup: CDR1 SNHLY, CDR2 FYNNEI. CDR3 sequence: CASSGQENEKLFF. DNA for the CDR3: TGTGCCAGCAGTGGGCAAGAGAATGAAAAACTGTTTTTT.

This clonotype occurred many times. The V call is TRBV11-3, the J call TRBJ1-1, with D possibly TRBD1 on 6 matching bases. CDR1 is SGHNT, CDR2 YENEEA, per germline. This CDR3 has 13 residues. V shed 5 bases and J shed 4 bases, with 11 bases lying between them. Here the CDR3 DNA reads TGTGCCAGCAGCCACGACAGGAGCACTGAAGCTTTCTTT. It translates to CASSHDRSTEAFF.

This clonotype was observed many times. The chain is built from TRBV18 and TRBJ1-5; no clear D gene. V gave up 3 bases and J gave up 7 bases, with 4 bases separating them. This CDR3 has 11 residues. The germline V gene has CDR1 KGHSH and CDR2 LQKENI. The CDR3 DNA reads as TGTGCCAGCTCACCCGGGCAGCCCCAGCATTTT. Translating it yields CASSPGQPQHF.

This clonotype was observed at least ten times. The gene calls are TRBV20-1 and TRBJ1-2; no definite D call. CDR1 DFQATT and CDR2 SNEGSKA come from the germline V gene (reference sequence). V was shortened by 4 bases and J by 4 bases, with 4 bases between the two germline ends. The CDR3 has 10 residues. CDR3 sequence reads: CSATAYGYTF. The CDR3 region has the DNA TGCAGTGCTACGGCCTATGGCTACACCTTC.

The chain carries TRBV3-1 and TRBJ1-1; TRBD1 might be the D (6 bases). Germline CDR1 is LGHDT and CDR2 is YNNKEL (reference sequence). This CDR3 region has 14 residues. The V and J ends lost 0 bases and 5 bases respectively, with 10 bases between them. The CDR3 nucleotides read TGTGCCAGCAGCCAAGAGGGGGGCTGGACTGAAGCTTTCTTT. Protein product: CASSQEGGWTEAFF.